A single sample is the source of the 4 T cell receptor beta chains below, sequenced in a study of cytomegalovirus exposure and HLA in healthy donors. PCR employed 60 Vbeta and 13 Jbeta primers. The method was immunoSEQ multiplex PCR; TCRdb's version includes in-frame clones alone and lacks a portion of them. The sample includes 130,000 to 150,000 clones, approximately 84% of them seen just once. Source material: PBMCs. These receptors originate from a woman aged 60-75 years in good health and CMV-seropositive.

This chain uses TRBV28 with TRBJ2-3; 13 nucleotides agree with TRBD2. The CDR3 consists of 17 residues. Germline V gene data show CDR1 as MDHEN and CDR2 as SYDVKM. Germline trimming cut 6 bases from V and 6 bases from J; bases unmatched to any gene: 12. The DNA of the CDR3 is TGTGCCAGCAGCTCAGTAGGACTAGCGGGAGCTTCCGATACGCAGTATTTT. It yields the protein CASSSVGLAGASDTQYF.

The rearrangement uses TRBV7-2 and TRBJ2-3, with D possibly matching TRBD2 (5 bases). CDR1 and CDR2 from the germline V gene are SGHTA and FQGNSA. V lost 6 bases to trimming and J lost 4 bases, with 11 bases between them. This CDR3 has 13 residues. CDR3 sequence reads: CASSQQRADTQYF. For the CDR3, the DNA is TGTGCCAGCAGTCAGCAGAGGGCAGATACGCAGTATTTT.

The chain is built from TRBV5-6 and TRBJ2-1; TRBD2 matches 7 bases. Germline V gene lookup returns CDR1 SGHDT and CDR2 YYEEEE. CDR3 size: 15 residues. Trimming removed 2 bases from V and 4 bases from J; junction bases left unmatched: 6. The CDR3 bases are TGTGCCAGCAGCTTTAAGGCTAGCGGTTACAATGAGCAGTTCTTC. It yields the protein CASSFKASGYNEQFF.

The V and J genes are TRBV14 and TRBJ2-1, with 12 bases lining up with TRBD2. CDR1 is SGHDN and CDR2 is FVKESK in the germline V gene. V trimming: 4 bases; J trimming: 1 base; junction bases outside the gene matches: 5. The CDR3 totals 17 residues. The CDR3 nucleotides read TGTGCCAGCAGCCCGACTAGCGGGAGAAGGTCCTACAATGAGCAGTTCTTC. It codes for CASSPTSGRRSYNEQFF.